This T cell receptor beta chain was recovered during a study of T cell responses to AZD1222 COVID-19 vaccine. CDR1 is MNHEY, CDR2 SMNVEV, per germline (reference sequence). V was trimmed by 3 bases and J by 5 bases, leaving 16 bases between them. The CDR3 runs to 15 residues. This clone was counted a single time. Profiled with immunoSEQ multiplex PCR; TCRdb holds only in-frame clones, not every one. The repertoire holds 150,000 to 200,000 clones, with 85% to 95% as singletons. The material was peripheral blood, obtained 28 days after the second AZD1222 dose. The sequence was obtained from an adult who received the AZD1222 COVID-19 vaccine. The chain recombines TRBV27 with TRBJ1-2, with D maybe TRBD1 (6 bases). This CDR3 is CASSFKWDTPYGYTF. DNA for the CDR3: TGTGCCAGCAGTTTTAAGTGGGACACTCCTTATGGCTACACCTTC.